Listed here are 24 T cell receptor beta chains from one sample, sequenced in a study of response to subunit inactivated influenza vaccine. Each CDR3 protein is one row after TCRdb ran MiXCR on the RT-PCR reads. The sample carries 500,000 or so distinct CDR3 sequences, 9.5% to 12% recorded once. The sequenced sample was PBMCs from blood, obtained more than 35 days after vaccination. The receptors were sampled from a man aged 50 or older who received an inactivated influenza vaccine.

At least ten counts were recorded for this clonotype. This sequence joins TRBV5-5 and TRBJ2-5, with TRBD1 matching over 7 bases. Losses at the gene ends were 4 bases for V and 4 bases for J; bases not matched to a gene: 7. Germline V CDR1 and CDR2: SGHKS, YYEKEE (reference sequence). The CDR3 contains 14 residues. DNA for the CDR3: TGTGCCAGCAGCCGACAGGGAAGGGGAGAGACCCAGTACTTC. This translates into CASSRQGRGETQYF.

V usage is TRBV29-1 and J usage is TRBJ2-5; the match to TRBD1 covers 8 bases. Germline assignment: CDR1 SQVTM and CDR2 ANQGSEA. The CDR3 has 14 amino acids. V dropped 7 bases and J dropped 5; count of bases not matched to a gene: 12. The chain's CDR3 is CSGWTGLRVETQYF. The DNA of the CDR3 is TGCAGCGGATGGACAGGGCTTAGGGTGGAGACCCAGTACTTC.

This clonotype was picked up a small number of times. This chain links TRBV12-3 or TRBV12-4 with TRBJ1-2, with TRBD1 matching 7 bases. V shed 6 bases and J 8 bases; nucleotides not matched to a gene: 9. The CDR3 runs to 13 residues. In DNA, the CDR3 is TGTGCCAGCAGGGAGCCCGGGACAGAAGGCTACACCTTC. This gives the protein CASREPGTEGYTF.

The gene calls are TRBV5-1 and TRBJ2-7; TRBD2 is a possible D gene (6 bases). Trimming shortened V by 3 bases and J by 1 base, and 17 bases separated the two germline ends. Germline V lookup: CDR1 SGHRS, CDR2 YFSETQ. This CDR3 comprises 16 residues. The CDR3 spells CASSSSKGLSSYEQYF. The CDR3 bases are TGCGCCAGCAGCTCAAGCAAGGGACTGTCTTCCTACGAGCAGTACTTC.

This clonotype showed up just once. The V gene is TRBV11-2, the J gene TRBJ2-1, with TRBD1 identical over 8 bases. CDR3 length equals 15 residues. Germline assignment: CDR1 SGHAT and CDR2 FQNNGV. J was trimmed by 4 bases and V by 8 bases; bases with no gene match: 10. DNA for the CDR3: TGTGCCAGCGCATTTAGGACAGGGTTGTACAATGAGCAGTTCTTC. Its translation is CASAFRTGLYNEQFF.

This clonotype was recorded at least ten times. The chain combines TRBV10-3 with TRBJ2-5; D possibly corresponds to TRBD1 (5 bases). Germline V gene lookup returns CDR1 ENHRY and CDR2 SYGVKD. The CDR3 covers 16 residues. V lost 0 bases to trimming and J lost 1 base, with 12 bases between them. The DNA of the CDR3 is TGTGCCATCAGTGAGTCATTGGGCCAGGGCCAAGAGACCCAGTACTTC. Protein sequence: CAISESLGQGQETQYF.

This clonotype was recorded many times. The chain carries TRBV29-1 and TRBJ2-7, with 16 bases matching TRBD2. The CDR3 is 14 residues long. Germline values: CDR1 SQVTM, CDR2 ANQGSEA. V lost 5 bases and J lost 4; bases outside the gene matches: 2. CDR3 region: CSVRGLAGGYEQYF. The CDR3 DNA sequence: TGCAGCGTTAGGGGACTAGCGGGAGGGTACGAGCAGTACTTC.

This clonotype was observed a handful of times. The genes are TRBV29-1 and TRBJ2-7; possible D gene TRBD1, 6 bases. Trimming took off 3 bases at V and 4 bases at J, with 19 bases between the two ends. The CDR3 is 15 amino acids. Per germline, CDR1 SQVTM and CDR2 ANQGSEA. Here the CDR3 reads CSVEDPHTGIYEQYF. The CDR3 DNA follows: TGCAGCGTTGAGGACCCACACACAGGGATATACGAGCAGTACTTC.

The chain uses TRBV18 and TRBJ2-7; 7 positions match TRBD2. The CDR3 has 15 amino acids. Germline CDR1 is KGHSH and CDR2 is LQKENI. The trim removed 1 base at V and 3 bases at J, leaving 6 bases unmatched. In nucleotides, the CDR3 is TGTGCCAGCTCACCACAGACCGGGGGGAACTACGAGCAGTACTTC. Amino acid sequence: CASSPQTGGNYEQYF.

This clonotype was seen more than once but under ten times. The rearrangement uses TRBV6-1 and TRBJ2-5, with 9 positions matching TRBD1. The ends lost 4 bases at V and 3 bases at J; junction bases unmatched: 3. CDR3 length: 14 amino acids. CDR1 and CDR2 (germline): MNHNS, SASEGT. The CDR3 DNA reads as TGTGCCAGCAGTGGACAGGGGGGTAAAGAGACCCAGTACTTC. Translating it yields CASSGQGGKETQYF.

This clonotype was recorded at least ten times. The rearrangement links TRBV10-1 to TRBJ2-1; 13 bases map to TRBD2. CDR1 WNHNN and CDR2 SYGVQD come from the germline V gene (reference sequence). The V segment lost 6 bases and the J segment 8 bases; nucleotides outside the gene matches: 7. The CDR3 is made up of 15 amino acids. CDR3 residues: CASRLGLAGYHEQFF. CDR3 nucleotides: TGCGCCAGCAGACTGGGACTAGCGGGATATCATGAGCAGTTCTTC.

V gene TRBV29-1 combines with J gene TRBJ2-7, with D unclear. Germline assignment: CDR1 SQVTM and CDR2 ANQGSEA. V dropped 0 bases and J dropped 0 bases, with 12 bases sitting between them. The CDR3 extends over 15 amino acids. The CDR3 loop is CSVEELGSSSYEQYF. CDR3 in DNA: TGCAGCGTTGAAGAGTTGGGTTCCAGCTCCTACGAGCAGTACTTC.

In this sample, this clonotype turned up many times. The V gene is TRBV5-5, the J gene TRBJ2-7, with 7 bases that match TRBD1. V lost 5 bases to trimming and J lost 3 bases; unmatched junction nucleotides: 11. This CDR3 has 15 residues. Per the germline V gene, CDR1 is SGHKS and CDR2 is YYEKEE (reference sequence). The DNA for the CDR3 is TGTGCCAGCAGGCTCACAGGGGCCAACTACTACGAGCAGTACTTC. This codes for CASRLTGANYYEQYF.

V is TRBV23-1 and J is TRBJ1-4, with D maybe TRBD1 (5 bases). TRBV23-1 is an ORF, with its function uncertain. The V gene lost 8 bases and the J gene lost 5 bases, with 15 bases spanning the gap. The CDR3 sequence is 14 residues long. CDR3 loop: CASGRGISNEKLFF. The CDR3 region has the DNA TGCGCCAGCGGCCGGGGGATATCGAATGAAAAACTGTTTTTT.

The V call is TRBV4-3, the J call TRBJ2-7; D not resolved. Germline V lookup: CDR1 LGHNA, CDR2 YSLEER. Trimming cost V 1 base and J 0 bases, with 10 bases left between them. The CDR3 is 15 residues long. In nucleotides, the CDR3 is TGCGCCAGCAGCCAAGCTAGGTTTTCCTCCTACGAGCAGTACTTC. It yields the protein CASSQARFSSYEQYF.

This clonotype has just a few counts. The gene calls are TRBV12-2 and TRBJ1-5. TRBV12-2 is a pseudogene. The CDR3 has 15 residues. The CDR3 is CASRLKQKWNQPQHF. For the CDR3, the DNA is TGTGCAAGTCGCTTAAAACAGAAATGGAATCAGCCCCAGCATTTT.

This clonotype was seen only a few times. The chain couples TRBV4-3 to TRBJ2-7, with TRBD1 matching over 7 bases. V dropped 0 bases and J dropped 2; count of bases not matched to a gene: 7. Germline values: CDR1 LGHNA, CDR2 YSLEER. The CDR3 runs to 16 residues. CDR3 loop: CASSQETGQVPYEQYF. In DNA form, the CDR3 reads TGCGCCAGCAGCCAAGAAACCGGACAGGTGCCCTACGAGCAGTACTTC.

The CDR3 DNA sequence: TGTGCCAGCAGGTCTCTAGCGGGGGAACGTAATGAGCAGTTCTTC. This codes for CASRSLAGERNEQFF. The chain combines TRBV12-3 or TRBV12-4 with TRBJ2-1; 10 bases agree with TRBD2. CDR3 length: 15 amino acids. V lost 6 bases and J lost 7; bases outside the gene matches: 9.

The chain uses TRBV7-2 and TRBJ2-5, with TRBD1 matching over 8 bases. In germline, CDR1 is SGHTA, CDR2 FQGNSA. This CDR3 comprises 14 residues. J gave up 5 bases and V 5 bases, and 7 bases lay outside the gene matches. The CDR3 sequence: CASSPYRGDETQYF. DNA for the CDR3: TGTGCCAGCAGCCCATACAGGGGGGACGAGACCCAGTACTTC. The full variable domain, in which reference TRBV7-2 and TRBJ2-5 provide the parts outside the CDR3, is GAGVSQSPSNKVTEKGKDVELRCDPISGHTALYWYRQSLGQGLEFLIYFQGNSAPDKSGLPSDRFSAERTGGSVSTLTIQRTQQEDSAVYLCASSPYRGDETQYFGPGTRLLVL.

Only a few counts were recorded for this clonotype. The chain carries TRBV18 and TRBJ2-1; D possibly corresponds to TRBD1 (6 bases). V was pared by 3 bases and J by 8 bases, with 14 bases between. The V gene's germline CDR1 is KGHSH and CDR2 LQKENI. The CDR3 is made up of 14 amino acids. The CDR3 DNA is TGTGCCAGCTCACCCCTGGACAGTGACCATGAGCAGTTCTTC. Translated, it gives CASSPLDSDHEQFF.

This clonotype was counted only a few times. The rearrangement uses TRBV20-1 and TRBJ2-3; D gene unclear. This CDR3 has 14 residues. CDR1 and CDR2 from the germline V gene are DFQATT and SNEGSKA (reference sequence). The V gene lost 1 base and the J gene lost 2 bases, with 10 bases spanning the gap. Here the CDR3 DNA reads TGCAGTGCTAGAGGACGGGTAGACACAGATACGCAGTATTTT. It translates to CSARGRVDTDTQYF.

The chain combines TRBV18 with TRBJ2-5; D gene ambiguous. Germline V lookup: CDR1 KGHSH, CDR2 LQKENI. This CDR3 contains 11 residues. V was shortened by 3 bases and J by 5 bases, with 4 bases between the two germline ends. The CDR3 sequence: CASSPMETQYF. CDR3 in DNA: TGTGCCAGCTCACCGATGGAGACCCAGTACTTC.

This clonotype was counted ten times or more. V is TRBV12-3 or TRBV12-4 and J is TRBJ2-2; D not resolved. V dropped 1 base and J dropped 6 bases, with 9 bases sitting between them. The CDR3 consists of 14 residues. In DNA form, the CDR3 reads TGTGCCAGCAGTTTAGGTTCGGAGTCCGGGGAGCTGTTTTTT. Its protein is CASSLGSESGELFF.

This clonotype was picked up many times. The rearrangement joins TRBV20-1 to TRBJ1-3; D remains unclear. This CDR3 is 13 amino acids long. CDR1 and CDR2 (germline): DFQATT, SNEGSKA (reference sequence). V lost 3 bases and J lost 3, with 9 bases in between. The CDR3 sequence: CSARGGLGNTIYF. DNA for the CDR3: TGCAGTGCTAGGGGAGGGCTTGGAAACACCATATATTTT.